This T cell receptor beta chain was recovered during a study of blood T cell repertoires in COVID-19. V lost 4 bases and J lost 1; bases outside the gene matches: 16. The CDR3 loop spans 21 amino acids. In germline, CDR1 is MGHRA, CDR2 YSYEKL. Source study methods: How many nucleated cells were present was estimated from reference gene primer amplification. Using immunoSEQ multiplex PCR, the repertoire was profiled, and TCRdb retains in-frame clones only, with some absent. The V and J calls and clone size were taken over from that table, and D and trimming were inferred from the DNA. The profile shows around 170,000 clones, roughly 90% of them singletons.

The source of this sequence is a man over 45 with acute or convalescent COVID-19. Sequencing was done on a sample of peripheral blood. The J gene is TRBJ2-3, the V gene TRBV4-1, with 14 bases matching TRBD2. DNA of the CDR3: TGCGCCAGCAGCCCTTACACTCGACCGGGACTAGCGGGAGAGGGCACAGATACGCAGTATTTT. Translated: CASSPYTRPGLAGEGTDTQYF.